These 17 T cell receptor beta chains originate from one sample sequenced in a study of beta chain features in type 1 diabetes. Study findings and constraints: All four CD4+ subsets from Type 1 diabetes patients carried moderately but significantly shorter TCRB CDR3s.

These TCRs are of unknown antigen specificity. As every portion of the isolated RNA was reverse transcribed, the sequencing read expressed TCRB transcripts. Only in-frame clones appear in the TCRdb table, and some are missing; sequencing was by immunoSEQ multiplex PCR. This sample yields around 130,000 clones, of which about 16% are seen a single time; 2% to 3% belongs to the top ten. Sequencing was carried out using central memory CD4+ T cells from blood. All receptors derive from a man aged 30 to 45 with type 1 diabetes.

The table lists this clone with a few counts. The rearrangement links TRBV30 to TRBJ2-7, with no clear D. V lost 5 bases to trimming and J lost 5 bases, with 10 bases between them. Germline loops: CDR1 GTSNPN, CDR2 SVGIG (reference sequence). The CDR3 is made up of 11 amino acids. The CDR3 loop is CAWAGANEQYF. Here the CDR3 DNA reads TGTGCCTGGGCAGGTGCTAACGAGCAGTACTTC.

This clone was seen a few times. This likely stems from a read error, as it lies one base from a far larger clone. Additional DNA sequences in this sample encode the identical CDR3. The J gene is TRBJ1-1, the V gene TRBV29-1, with TRBD1 matching 10 bases. CDR1 and CDR2 (germline): SQVTM, ANQGSEA. The CDR3 sequence is 12 residues long. CDR3 in amino acids: CSARTGGTEAFF. In nucleotides, the CDR3 is TGCAGTGCGCGGACAGGGGGCACTGAAGCTTTCTTT.

This clone came up a few times. The gene calls are TRBV6-6 and TRBJ2-5, with 8 bases aligning to TRBD2. The J segment lost 6 bases and the V segment lost 2 bases, leaving 8 bases of the junction unmatched. The CDR3 is 15 amino acids. The germline gives CDR1 MNHNY, CDR2 SVGAGI (reference sequence). CDR3 amino acids: CASSYPQTSGQTQYF. CDR3 nucleotides: TGTGCCAGCAGTTACCCCCAAACTAGCGGACAGACCCAGTACTTC.

This clone was seen a few times. The chain carries TRBV27 and TRBJ1-5; D gene uncertain. Germline CDR1 and CDR2: MNHEY and SMNVEV (reference sequence). The CDR3 is 13 amino acids. V lost 2 bases to trimming and J lost 10 bases, with 12 bases between them. The CDR3 DNA reads TGTGCCAGCAGTTTACGGGCCTTCGGACCCCAGCATTTT. It encodes CASSLRAFGPQHF.

CDR3 in amino acids: CASSSGGGNQPQHF. CDR3 DNA: TGTGCCAGCAGCTCAGGGGGCGGTAATCAGCCCCAGCATTTT. The chain has TRBV7-9 and TRBJ1-5; 8 positions match TRBD1. The trim removed 4 bases at V and 4 bases at J, leaving 3 bases unmatched. The CDR3 sequence is 14 residues long. Germline V gene lookup returns CDR1 SEHNR and CDR2 FQNEAQ (reference sequence).

The chain combines TRBV5-1 with TRBJ2-1; TRBD2 is a possible D gene (7 bases). V lost 1 base, J lost 4 bases, and 15 bases lay in between. Germline V gene lookup returns CDR1 SGHRS and CDR2 YFSETQ. The CDR3 extends over 16 amino acids. Here the CDR3 reads CASSLTQAGAYNEQFF. The CDR3 DNA reads as TGCGCCAGCAGCTTGACCCAGGCGGGGGCTTACAATGAGCAGTTCTTC. Complete variable domain (other parts from reference TRBV5-1 and TRBJ2-1): KAGVTQTPRYLIKTRGQQVTLSCSPISGHRSVSWYQQTPGQGLQFLFEYFSETQRNKGNFPGRFSGRQFSNSRSEMNVSTLELGDSALYLCASSLTQAGAYNEQFFGPGTRLTVL.

This clone was seen a handful of times. The V gene is TRBV30, the J gene TRBJ2-7; unclear D gene. CDR3 length equals 14 residues. V was pared by 0 bases and J by 0 bases, with 9 bases between. CDR1 and CDR2 from the germline V gene are GTSNPN and SVGIG (reference sequence). CDR3 residues: CAWSVPPDSYEQYF. In nucleotides, the CDR3 is TGTGCCTGGAGTGTACCGCCAGACTCCTACGAGCAGTACTTC.

The V and J genes are TRBV15 and TRBJ1-2; maybe TRBD1 (5 bases). Germline CDR1 and CDR2: LNHNV and YYDKDF (reference sequence). Trimming removed 0 bases from V and 6 bases from J, with 8 bases in between. This CDR3 region has 13 residues. CDR3 protein: CATSRDPGNGYTF. In DNA, the CDR3 is TGTGCCACCAGCAGAGACCCAGGGAATGGCTACACCTTC.

This chain connects TRBV25-1 to TRBJ2-7; either TRBD1 or TRBD2 may fit D (5 bases each). This CDR3 spans 13 amino acids. CDR1 and CDR2 (germline): MGHDK, SYGVNS. Trimming cost V 6 bases and J 3 bases, with 12 bases left between them. As DNA, the CDR3 is TGTGCCAGCAGAGGGGACGGCTACTACGAGCAGTACTTC. It translates to CASRGDGYYEQYF.

V and J are TRBV29-1 and TRBJ2-7; no clear D. The CDR3 runs to 12 residues. V was clipped by 7 bases and J by 5 bases, with 15 bases between them. CDR1 and CDR2 (germline): SQVTM, ANQGSEA. Written as DNA, the CDR3 is TGCAGCGCCAAGGAAAACAGCCACGAGCAGTACTTC. This sequence encodes CSAKENSHEQYF.

This clone has more than one count but fewer than ten. The rearrangement links TRBV19 to TRBJ2-7; 12 positions match TRBD1. The trim removed 8 bases at V and 7 bases at J, leaving 9 bases unmatched. This CDR3 is built from 14 residues. The V gene's germline CDR1 is LNHDA and CDR2 SQIVND (reference sequence). The CDR3 protein is CASSGTGGYGEQYF. DNA of the CDR3: TGTGCCAGTTCCGGGACAGGGGGCTATGGAGAGCAGTACTTC.

The rearrangement joins TRBV6-7 to TRBJ2-5; a possible D gene is TRBD2 (5 bases). TRBV6-7 falls under the ORF class, with uncertain function. Trimming removed 2 bases from V and 3 bases from J, with 10 bases in between. This CDR3 is 14 amino acids long. The CDR3 sequence is CASSYGLAEETQYF. The CDR3 DNA is TGTGCCAGCAGTTACGGCCTAGCTGAAGAGACCCAGTACTTC.

The J gene is TRBJ1-1, the V gene TRBV4-3; D unclear. The CDR3 consists of 13 residues. The V gene lost 0 bases and the J gene lost 3 bases, with 5 bases spanning the gap. Germline V lookup: CDR1 LGHNA, CDR2 YSLEER. Written as DNA, the CDR3 is TGCGCCAGCAGCCAAGATAGGGACACTGAAGCTTTCTTT. This sequence encodes CASSQDRDTEAFF.

The chain's CDR3 is CASSRTGQATATNEKLFF. The CDR3 nucleotides read TGTGCCAGCAGCCGAACCGGACAGGCGACTGCAACTAATGAAAAACTGTTTTTT. The chain joins TRBV4-2 to TRBJ1-4, with 7 bases aligning to TRBD1. Unmatched junction bases numbered 11, after V lost 4 bases and J lost 0 bases. The CDR3 has 18 residues. Germline V gene data show CDR1 as LGHNA and CDR2 as YNFKEQ.

This clone was counted at least ten times. This sequence joins TRBV5-1 and TRBJ1-5, with TRBD1 matching 8 bases. The CDR3 totals 13 residues. With V trimmed by 3 bases and J by 6 bases, 2 bases remained unmatched. From germline, CDR1 is SGHRS and CDR2 YFSETQ. The CDR3 spells CASSSDRGQPQHF. The CDR3, as DNA: TGCGCCAGCAGCTCCGACAGGGGTCAGCCCCAGCATTTT.

The rearrangement uses TRBV30 and TRBJ2-1, with 12 bases identical to TRBD2. V trimming: 0 bases; J trimming: 9 bases; junction bases outside the gene matches: 6. CDR3 length equals 15 residues. In germline, CDR1 is GTSNPN, CDR2 SVGIG (reference sequence). CDR3 in DNA: TGTGCCTGGAGTGTGACTAGCGGGAGACTCGGTGAGCAGTTCTTC. Protein product: CAWSVTSGRLGEQFF.

In its sample, this clone was seen a few times. J is TRBJ2-7 and V is TRBV7-9, with TRBD1 as a possible D gene (5 bases). The CDR3 has 17 residues. V lost 5 bases, J lost 3 bases, and 23 bases lay in between. Germline-derived CDR1 and CDR2 are SEHNR and FQNEAQ (reference sequence). The DNA of the CDR3 is TGTGCCAGCAGCCCTATTTATGGTTCCAGGGAAGTCTACGAGCAGTACTTC. Translated: CASSPIYGSREVYEQYF.